These 32 T cell receptor beta chains were sequenced from one sample in a study of beta chain features in type 1 diabetes. Reverse transcribing all isolated RNA meant expressed TCRB transcripts were sequenced. Sequenced by immunoSEQ multiplex PCR; TCRdb stores in-frame clones only, minus some. The sample records roughly 370,000 clones, roughly 14% being singletons. The sample comprised naive CD4+ T cells from blood. The receptors shown here come from a man aged 30 to 45 in good health.

CDR3 in DNA: TGTGCCTGGAGTGTGAAAGGGCCACCAGGTTTCTTT. It encodes CAWSVKGPPGFF. The V gene is TRBV30, the J gene TRBJ1-1; D is unresolved. From germline, CDR1 is GTSNPN and CDR2 SVGIG (reference sequence). The V gene lost 0 bases and the J gene lost 13 bases, with 15 bases spanning the gap. This CDR3 spans 12 amino acids.

This clone has only a few counts. The rearrangement uses TRBV9 and TRBJ2-7, with a tentative D call TRBD2 (6 bases). Germline V CDR1 and CDR2: SGDLS, YYNGEE. CDR3 length: 15 residues. V was pared by 7 bases and J by 2 bases, with 19 bases between. In DNA, the CDR3 is TGTGCCAGCTCCGAGGGGACTTCGGGTCCCTACGAGCAGTACTTC. It codes for CASSEGTSGPYEQYF.

The rearrangement joins TRBV7-9 to TRBJ2-2; D not resolved. Trimming removed 10 bases at V and 6 bases at J, with 12 bases between. The length of the CDR3 is 12 residues. Germline CDR1 is SEHNR and CDR2 is FQNEAQ (reference sequence). CDR3 region: CAIPYDPGELFF. The CDR3 nucleotides read TGTGCCATCCCCTATGATCCCGGGGAGCTGTTTTTT.

This clone has more than one count but fewer than ten. The J gene is TRBJ2-7, the V gene TRBV4-3, with a tentative D call TRBD1 (6 bases). From germline, CDR1 is LGHNA and CDR2 YSLEER. V gave up 4 bases and J gave up 2 bases, with 15 bases separating them. CDR3 size: 15 residues. The CDR3 nucleotides are TGCGCCAGCAGCCGCACAACGGGACATACCTACGAGCAGTACTTC. Translating gives CASSRTTGHTYEQYF.

The sample holds a few counts of this clone. This chain connects TRBV2 to TRBJ2-3, with 9 bases aligning to TRBD2. J gave up 2 bases and V 4 bases, and 7 bases lay outside the gene matches. The V gene's germline CDR1 is SNHLY and CDR2 FYNNEI. This CDR3 is built from 16 residues. CDR3 DNA: TGTGCCAGCAGTGGTCCTAGCGGGGCTTTCACAGATACGCAGTATTTT. This sequence encodes CASSGPSGAFTDTQYF.

The chain combines TRBV30 with TRBJ1-2; a weak D match, TRBD1 (5 bases). The CDR3 covers 13 residues. The V and J ends lost 6 bases and 7 bases respectively, with 18 bases between them. Germline V gene sequence: CDR1 GTSNPN, CDR2 SVGIG (reference sequence). CDR3 loop: CACLGPPRGGYTF. CDR3 in DNA: TGTGCCTGTCTGGGGCCACCCCGGGGTGGCTACACCTTC.

This clone was seen more than once but under ten times. The J gene is TRBJ2-1, the V gene TRBV7-2, with 10 bases that match TRBD2. The length of the CDR3 is 15 residues. Germline trimming cut 5 bases from V and 7 bases from J; bases unmatched to any gene: 8. Germline V gene sequence: CDR1 SGHTA, CDR2 FQGNSA. The CDR3 loop is CASSRPGTSANEQFF. CDR3 DNA sequence: TGTGCCAGCAGCCGCCCCGGGACTAGCGCGAATGAGCAGTTCTTC.

The CDR3 protein is CASSQDSTSGPYEQYV. Written as DNA, the CDR3 is TGCGCCAGCAGCCAAGATTCGACTAGCGGTCCCTACGAGCAGTACGTC. This chain links TRBV4-1 with TRBJ2-7; TRBD2 matches at 9 bases. V gave up 0 bases and J gave up 2 bases; unmatched junction bases: 5. The V gene's germline CDR1 is MGHRA and CDR2 YSYEKL. The CDR3 sequence is 16 residues long.

The chain recombines TRBV2 with TRBJ2-5, with 7 bases that match TRBD1. CDR3 length: 14 residues. Germline CDR1 SNHLY, CDR2 FYNNEI. With 3 bases clipped from V and 3 bases from J, the junction kept 4 bases outside the gene matches. CDR3 region: CASSDRQGKETQYF. CDR3 nucleotide sequence: TGTGCCAGCAGTGATAGACAGGGTAAAGAGACCCAGTACTTC. The full variable domain, with the rest looked up from reference TRBV2 and TRBJ2-5, is EPEVTQTPSHQVTQMGQEVILRCVPISNHLYFYWYRQILGQKVEFLVSFYNNEISEKSEIFDDQFSVERPDGSNFTLKIRSTKLEDSAMYFCASSDRQGKETQYFGPGTRLLVL.

The sample holds a few counts of this clone. The chain carries TRBV7-6 and TRBJ2-1, with 8 bases aligning to TRBD2. The germline CDR1 and CDR2 sequences are SGHVS and FNYEAQ. This CDR3 region has 15 residues. Trimming took 0 bases from V and 6 from J; bases not matched to a gene: 4. The CDR3 DNA reads as TGTGCCAGCAGCTTAGCCGGGGGGGCTATCAATGAGCAGTTCTTC. Residues: CASSLAGGAINEQFF.

The chain employs TRBV5-1 and TRBJ1-2; 8 bases are shared with TRBD1. The germline V gene encodes CDR1 SGHRS and CDR2 YFSETQ. The CDR3 loop spans 13 amino acids. V lost 5 bases, J lost 7 bases, and 7 bases stayed unmatched. The CDR3 region is CASRLGQGLGYTF. The CDR3 DNA reads TGCGCCAGCAGACTTGGACAGGGTCTTGGCTACACCTTC.

The chain links TRBV6-6 to TRBJ2-7; 8 bases line up with TRBD2. The length of the CDR3 is 15 residues. After removal of 6 bases from V and 2 bases from J, the junction contained 9 bases not matched to a gene. Germline values: CDR1 MNHNY, CDR2 SVGAGI (reference sequence). The CDR3 bases are TGTGCCAGCAGGATGTGGGGTAGCGGGGCCTACGAGCAGTACTTC. This gives the protein CASRMWGSGAYEQYF.

The chain links TRBV25-1 to TRBJ1-6, with D possibly TRBD1 on 6 matching bases. Trimming took 5 bases from V and 6 from J, leaving 14 bases between them. Germline V gene sequence: CDR1 MGHDK, CDR2 SYGVNS. CDR3 size: 15 residues. The CDR3 reads CASSKRGGPNSPLHF. In nucleotides, the CDR3 is TGTGCCAGCAGTAAAAGGGGGGGCCCTAATTCACCCCTCCACTTT. Looking up the rest from reference TRBV25-1 and TRBJ1-6 gives the full variable domain: EADIYQTPRYLVIGTGKKITLECSQTMGHDKMYWYQQDPGMELHLIHYSYGVNSTEKGDLSSESTVSRIRTEHFPLTLESARPSHTSQYLCASSKRGGPNSPLHFGNGTRLTVT.

The rearrangement links TRBV9 to TRBJ2-2; D might be TRBD2 (6 bases). The CDR3 totals 14 residues. Deletions cut 1 base from V and 6 bases from J, with 10 bases between. Germline loops: CDR1 SGDLS, CDR2 YYNGEE. CDR3: CASSVIGGAGELFF. The CDR3 nucleotides read TGTGCCAGCAGCGTAATCGGGGGAGCCGGGGAGCTGTTTTTT.

This clone turned up a few times. The chain joins TRBV30 to TRBJ1-4; a weak D match, TRBD1 (5 bases). Germline V gene sequence: CDR1 GTSNPN, CDR2 SVGIG (reference sequence). The ends were cut back, 4 bases at V and 6 bases at J, with 18 bases in the middle. The CDR3 extends over 15 amino acids. CDR3: CAWKRNGIQDEKLFF. CDR3 nucleotide sequence: TGTGCCTGGAAACGAAACGGAATACAGGATGAAAAACTGTTTTTT.

This clone was recorded a few times. The chain combines TRBV7-2 with TRBJ2-3; tentative D call: TRBD2 (7 bases). This CDR3 is 15 amino acids long. With 5 bases removed from V and 7 bases from J, the gap between germline ends came to 19 bases. The germline V gene encodes CDR1 SGHTA and CDR2 FQGNSA. The CDR3 coding sequence is TGTGCCAGCAGCCCGCCTGGGGGGGGCGTTCATACGCAGTATTTT. Translation: CASSPPGGGVHTQYF.

This clone has more than one count but fewer than ten. The chain has TRBV2 and TRBJ2-7; possible D gene TRBD1, 5 bases. The CDR3 length is 15 residues. V was clipped by 3 bases and J by 5 bases, with 17 bases between them. CDR1 SNHLY and CDR2 FYNNEI come from the germline V gene. The CDR3 DNA is TGTGCCAGCAGTGAGGTTATGGGGCGAGACAACGAGCAGTACTTC. Amino acids: CASSEVMGRDNEQYF.

This chain links TRBV30 with TRBJ1-2; perhaps TRBD1 as D (5 bases). This CDR3 spans 15 amino acids. CDR1 and CDR2 from the germline V gene are GTSNPN and SVGIG (reference sequence). V lost 0 bases and J lost 4, with 15 bases in between. This CDR3 is CAWSVRLRGLYGYTF. In nucleotides, the CDR3 is TGTGCCTGGAGTGTCCGCCTTCGGGGCCTCTATGGCTACACCTTC.

The table lists this clone with a few counts. This CDR3 is CASSQSTPGQKTYGYTF. CDR3 DNA sequence: TGCGCCAGCAGCCAATCAACTCCGGGACAGAAAACCTATGGCTACACCTTC. The rearrangement joins TRBV4-1 to TRBJ1-2, with 7 bases identical to TRBD1. Unmatched junction bases numbered 13, after V lost 2 bases and J lost 4 bases. CDR1 is MGHRA, CDR2 YSYEKL, per germline. The CDR3 is made up of 17 amino acids.

The chain uses TRBV5-4 and TRBJ2-5; unclear D gene. The CDR3 has 14 residues. Germline CDR1 and CDR2: SGHNT and YYREEE (reference sequence). Between the trimmed V and J ends, which lost 2 bases and 5 bases, there was a span of 13 bases. CDR3 DNA: TGTGCCAGCAGCTTAGTGCCGTCCGGGGAGACCCAGTACTTC. This gives the protein CASSLVPSGETQYF.

There are many counts of this clone. The chain joins TRBV9 to TRBJ2-7; D remains ambiguous. The germline CDR1 and CDR2 sequences are SGDLS and YYNGEE. V was cut by 0 bases and J by 3 bases, with 10 bases left in between. This CDR3 is 14 amino acids long. The CDR3 region has the DNA TGTGCCAGCAGCGTAGGATCCTTCGGCTACGAGCAGTACTTC. It specifies CASSVGSFGYEQYF.

This sequence joins TRBV30 and TRBJ2-5, with D tentatively TRBD2 (5 bases). V was clipped by 0 bases and J by 7 bases, with 15 bases between them. This CDR3 spans 14 amino acids. Germline CDR1 is GTSNPN and CDR2 is SVGIG (reference sequence). The DNA for the CDR3 is TGTGCCTGGAGTGTACTAGGACCCCCCGGGACCCAGTACTTC. This codes for CAWSVLGPPGTQYF. Complete variable domain (other parts from reference TRBV30 and TRBJ2-5): SQTIHQWPATLVQPVGSPLSLECTVEGTSNPNLYWYRQAAGRGLQLLFYSVGIGQISSEVPQNLSASRPQDRQFILSSKKLLLSDSGFYLCAWSVLGPPGTQYFGPGTRLLVL.

The J gene is TRBJ2-7, the V gene TRBV6-5; 7 bases line up with TRBD1. Germline-derived CDR1 and CDR2 are MNHEY and SVGAGI. CDR3 length: 15 amino acids. Trimming cost V 7 bases and J 1 base; bases outside gene matches: 10. CDR3 in DNA: TGTGCCAGCACCTTCTCAACGACAGGGTCCTACGAGCAGTACTTC. Protein sequence: CASTFSTTGSYEQYF.

A remark on this clone: This CDR3 is also generated by other DNA sequences in the sample. The V gene is TRBV7-9, the J gene TRBJ2-1; 11 bases agree with TRBD2. The ends lost 6 bases at V and 4 bases at J; junction bases unmatched: 5. Germline assignment: CDR1 SEHNR and CDR2 FQNEAQ (reference sequence). CDR3 length equals 15 residues. Here the CDR3 reads CASSSLAGGYNEQFF. In DNA form, the CDR3 reads TGTGCCAGCAGTTCTCTAGCGGGGGGTTACAATGAGCAGTTCTTC.

This clone was observed a handful of times. The CDR3 DNA sequence: TGCAGCGTTGACGACCTCACAGATACGCAGTATTTT. Residues: CSVDDLTDTQYF. V gene TRBV29-1 combines with J gene TRBJ2-3, with D unresolved. Trimming removed 3 bases at V and 2 bases at J, with 6 bases between. The CDR3 is 12 amino acids. Germline V gives CDR1 SQVTM, CDR2 ANQGSEA.

This clone appeared a few times. The gene calls are TRBV6-6 and TRBJ2-5; TRBD2 agrees at 11 bases. From germline, CDR1 is MNHNY and CDR2 SVGAGI (reference sequence). After removal of 6 bases from V and 4 bases from J, the junction contained 7 bases not matched to a gene. The CDR3 totals 15 residues. The CDR3 bases are TGTGCCAGCAGAGCCTCACTAGCGGGGGTAGAGACCCAGTACTTC. Its protein is CASRASLAGVETQYF.

V and J are TRBV25-1 and TRBJ1-5, with D perhaps TRBD1 (5 bases). CDR3 size: 13 residues. Germline CDR1 and CDR2: MGHDK and SYGVNS. Trimming cost V 0 bases and J 7 bases, with 7 bases left between them. The CDR3 spells CASSEYGGQPQHF. The DNA for the CDR3 is TGTGCCAGCAGTGAATATGGGGGGCAGCCCCAGCATTTT.

The chain links TRBV10-3 to TRBJ2-1; D is possibly TRBD1 (6 bases). Germline CDR1 and CDR2: ENHRY and SYGVKD. The CDR3 sequence is 15 residues long. V dropped 6 bases and J dropped 3 bases, with 15 bases sitting between them. CDR3 in DNA: TGTGCCATCAGGAAGCCGGGACACGGCTACAATGAGCAGTTCTTC. Its translation: CAIRKPGHGYNEQFF.

The V and J genes are TRBV27 and TRBJ2-3, with D possibly being TRBD2 (5 bases). Germline CDR1 reads MNHEY; CDR2 reads SMNVEV (reference sequence). The CDR3 is 14 amino acids. Deletions cut 6 bases from V and 2 bases from J, with 12 bases between. The CDR3 DNA is TGTGCCAGCAGGAGCGGACTTCCCACAGATACGCAGTATTTT. It is translated as CASRSGLPTDTQYF.

A few counts support this clone. V gene TRBV20-1 combines with J gene TRBJ1-6; 7 bases line up with TRBD1. This CDR3 spans 11 amino acids. Germline V gene data show CDR1 as DFQATT and CDR2 as SNEGSKA (reference sequence). The V segment lost 4 bases and the J segment 14 bases; nucleotides outside the gene matches: 5. The CDR3 DNA reads TGCAGTGCTACGGACAGGCGATCCCTCCACTTT. Encoded protein: CSATDRRSLHF.

The chain uses TRBV23-1 and TRBJ2-3; D may match TRBD1 or TRBD2 (6 bases each). TRBV23-1 is noted as an ORF with a role that remains uncertain. The CDR3 is 18 amino acids. V was pared by 0 bases and J by 2 bases, with 18 bases between. DNA of the CDR3: TGCGCCAGCAGTCAATCGGTAGCTTGGCGGGGACACACAGATACGCAGTATTTT. Its protein is CASSQSVAWRGHTDTQYF.

This chain uses TRBV7-9 with TRBJ2-3; D is unresolved. This CDR3 is 13 amino acids long. Germline V gene sequence: CDR1 SEHNR, CDR2 FQNEAQ (reference sequence). Trimming shortened V by 11 bases and J by 0 bases, and 12 bases separated the two germline ends. CDR3 amino acids: CALTPASTDTQYF. CDR3 sequence (DNA): TGTGCCCTCACTCCGGCTAGCACAGATACGCAGTATTTT. The entire variable domain, with the rest obtained from reference TRBV7-9 and TRBJ2-3, is as follows: DTGVSQNPRHKITKRGQNVTFRCDPISEHNRLYWYRQTLGQGPEFLTYFQNEAQLEKSRLLSDRFSAERPKGSFSTLEIQRTEQGDSAMYLCALTPASTDTQYFGPGTRLTVL.